The present T cell receptor (beta chain) was sequenced within a study of cytomegalovirus exposure and HLA in healthy donors. General study points: In vitro checks showed that a few CMV-associated chains really do target CMV antigens. Analyses of presence/absence relied on an assumption of roughly uniform sequencing depth across donors.

V shed 5 bases and J shed 1 base, with 7 bases lying between them. The length of the CDR3 is 13 residues. The germline V gene has CDR1 SGHTA and CDR2 FQGNSA. This PCR relied on a set of 60 Vbeta primers and 13 Jbeta primers. In the source study's methods: An analysis performed later counted 73 million or so unique TCR beta chains (roughly 11 million of them shared). Sequencing used immunoSEQ multiplex PCR; TCRdb keeps in-frame clones, though not all of them. V, J and clone size reflect that table, while D and trimming were determined from the DNA. This table holds just over 150,000 clones, more than 75% found once. Only one count was recorded for this clone. Antigen unknown.

The receptor's source is a man younger than 30 in good health and CMV-seropositive. Sequences were obtained from PBMCs. The rearrangement uses TRBV7-2 and TRBJ2-3, with D perhaps TRBD1 (6 bases). DNA of the CDR3: TGTGCCAGCAGCCCAGGGGGCACAGATACGCAGTATTTT. It codes for CASSPGGTDTQYF. The full variable domain, with the rest looked up from reference TRBV7-2 and TRBJ2-3, is GAGVSQSPSNKVTEKGKDVELRCDPISGHTALYWYRQSLGQGLEFLIYFQGNSAPDKSGLPSDRFSAERTGGSVSTLTIQRTQQEDSAVYLCASSPGGTDTQYFGPGTRLTVL.